A single sample is the source of the 15 T cell receptor beta chains below, sequenced in a study of blood T cell repertoires in COVID-19. Repertoires were generated with immunoSEQ multiplex PCR, while TCRdb's copy carries only in-frame clones and drops some. Of around 300,000 clones listed, roughly 85% were seen once; the top ten hold 10% to 15%. The specimen was peripheral blood. The origin of the receptors is a human donor in a cohort sampled during active COVID-19.

The chain recombines TRBV20-1 with TRBJ1-4; D might be TRBD1 (6 bases). V lost 3 bases and J 7 bases, leaving 18 bases between the germline ends. The CDR3 consists of 15 residues. From germline, CDR1 is DFQATT and CDR2 SNEGSKA (reference sequence). CDR3: CSASQQGRHSEKLFF. The CDR3 bases are TGCAGTGCTAGTCAACAGGGCAGGCATAGTGAAAAACTGTTTTTT.

This clone appeared once. The same CDR3 also results from other DNA sequences found in this sample. The chain couples TRBV3-1 (or the pseudogene TRBV3-2) to TRBJ1-1, with 8 bases matching TRBD1. The CDR3 runs 15 residues. Germline CDR1 is LGHDT and CDR2 is YNNKEL (reference sequence). Trimming took 4 bases from V and 1 from J; bases not matched to a gene: 5. The CDR3 reads CASSPRDRQNTEAFF. CDR3 bases: TGTGCCAGCAGCCCTCGGGACAGGCAGAACACTGAAGCTTTCTTT.

V and J are TRBV27 and TRBJ2-3; 8 nucleotides align to TRBD2. In germline, CDR1 is MNHEY, CDR2 SMNVEV (reference sequence). The CDR3 consists of 15 residues. V gave up 4 bases and J gave up 5 bases; unmatched junction bases: 8. The chain's CDR3 is CASSSPAGVLDTQYF. In DNA form, the CDR3 reads TGTGCCAGCAGTTCCCCAGCGGGAGTCCTAGATACGCAGTATTTT.

J is TRBJ1-3 and V is TRBV19; 7 bases fit TRBD1. CDR3 length equals 15 residues. Germline V gene sequence: CDR1 LNHDA, CDR2 SQIVND (reference sequence). V lost 5 bases, J lost 2 bases, and 6 bases stayed unmatched. CDR3 sequence: CASSGYQGAGNTIYF. CDR3 DNA: TGTGCCAGTAGTGGATACCAGGGGGCTGGAAACACCATATATTTT.

The J gene is TRBJ2-7, the V gene TRBV5-4; 10 nucleotides agree with TRBD1. The V gene's germline CDR1 is SGHNT and CDR2 YYREEE (reference sequence). The CDR3 is made up of 15 amino acids. J was trimmed by 4 bases and V by 4 bases; bases with no gene match: 8. CDR3 nucleotide sequence: TGTGCCAGCAGCACCCCGACAGGGGGCGAGTACGAGCAGTACTTC. It translates to CASSTPTGGEYEQYF. The variable domain in full, completed from reference TRBV5-4 and TRBJ2-7, reads ETGVTQSPTHLIKTRGQQVTLRCSSQSGHNTVSWYQQALGQGPQFIFQYYREEENGRGNFPPRFSGLQFPNYSSELNVNALELDDSALYLCASSTPTGGEYEQYFGPGTRLTVT.

The V and J genes are TRBV18 and TRBJ1-5; D perhaps matches TRBD1 (6 bases). CDR3 length: 13 residues. From germline, CDR1 is KGHSH and CDR2 LQKENI. V was clipped by 2 bases and J by 7 bases, with 9 bases between them. Here the CDR3 DNA reads TGTGCCAGCTCACCAGCAGGGGAACAGCCCCAGCATTTT. Translation: CASSPAGEQPQHF.

In DNA, the CDR3 is TGTGCCAGCAGCCTCCTCCGGGGCGGGGAGCTGTTTTTT. As protein: CASSLLRGGELFF. The rearrangement links TRBV27 to TRBJ2-2; D is perhaps TRBD2 (5 bases). The germline gives CDR1 MNHEY, CDR2 SMNVEV (reference sequence). This CDR3 has 13 amino acids. Trimming took off 6 bases at V and 7 bases at J, with 12 bases between the two ends.

In nucleotides, the CDR3 is TGTGCCAGCTCAGGACAAGGTGCTAGCACAGATACGCAGTATTTT. It codes for CASSGQGASTDTQYF. This chain uses TRBV18 with TRBJ2-3, with D perhaps matching TRBD1 (5 bases). This CDR3 comprises 15 residues. V was cut by 5 bases and J by 0 bases, with 12 bases left in between. Germline V gene data show CDR1 as KGHSH and CDR2 as LQKENI.

V and J are TRBV9 and TRBJ2-7, with a tentative D call TRBD2 (6 bases). There are 14 residues in the CDR3. V lost 1 base, J lost 3 bases, and 11 bases lay in between. CDR1 and CDR2 (germline): SGDLS, YYNGEE. The CDR3 coding sequence is TGTGCCAGCAGCGTAACCGACGGGGGCTACGAGCAGTACTTC. Translated, it gives CASSVTDGGYEQYF.

V usage is TRBV18 and J usage is TRBJ1-4; D uncertain. This CDR3 spans 12 amino acids. CDR1 and CDR2 (germline): KGHSH, LQKENI. The V gene lost 3 bases and the J gene lost 7 bases, with 6 bases spanning the gap. In nucleotides, the CDR3 is TGTGCCAGCTCACCCACGAGTGAAAAACTGTTTTTT. Residues: CASSPTSEKLFF.

The chain recombines TRBV5-6 with TRBJ2-3; TRBD2 matches at 9 bases. Germline loops: CDR1 SGHDT, CDR2 YYEEEE. The CDR3 covers 14 residues. The V and J ends lost 4 bases and 5 bases, in that order; junction bases with no gene match: 5. DNA for the CDR3: TGTGCCAGCAGCCCGGGACTAGCCCAAGATACGCAGTATTTT. It yields the protein CASSPGLAQDTQYF. Together with reference TRBV5-6 and TRBJ2-3, the CDR3 gives the full variable domain: DAGVTQSPTHLIKTRGQQVTLRCSPKSGHDTVSWYQQALGQGPQFIFQYYEEEERQRGNFPDRFSGHQFPNYSSELNVNALLLGDSALYLCASSPGLAQDTQYFGPGTRLTVL.

The chain combines TRBV13 with TRBJ2-1; TRBD2 agrees at 9 bases. The CDR3 has 16 residues. V shed 4 bases and J 8 bases; nucleotides not matched to a gene: 12. CDR1 is PRHDT, CDR2 FYEKMQ, per germline (reference sequence). CDR3 region: CASSSTGTSMGYEQFF. DNA of the CDR3: TGTGCCAGCAGCTCTACCGGGACTAGCATGGGGTATGAGCAGTTCTTC.

V gene TRBV4-1 combines with J gene TRBJ1-4, with 8 bases that match TRBD1. Germline V lookup: CDR1 MGHRA, CDR2 YSYEKL. CDR3 length: 16 residues. The V segment lost 4 bases and the J segment 3 bases; nucleotides outside the gene matches: 7. The CDR3 region has the DNA TGCGCCAGCAGCCCTGGACAGGGACCGTCTAATGAAAAACTGTTTTTT. Its protein is CASSPGQGPSNEKLFF.

The rearrangement uses TRBV28 and TRBJ2-1, with 9 bases lining up with TRBD2. Germline-derived CDR1 and CDR2 are MDHEN and SYDVKM. Losses at the gene ends were 7 bases for V and 7 bases for J; bases not matched to a gene: 14. The CDR3 is made up of 16 amino acids. The CDR3 sequence: CASMRFRPGLANEQFF. CDR3 in DNA: TGTGCCAGCATGAGATTCCGGCCGGGACTAGCTAATGAGCAGTTCTTC.

The chain has TRBV7-9 and TRBJ1-1, with TRBD1 identical over 7 bases. This CDR3 comprises 14 residues. CDR1 SEHNR and CDR2 FQNEAQ come from the germline V gene (reference sequence). With 6 bases clipped from V and 1 base from J, the junction kept 5 bases outside the gene matches. This CDR3 is CASRTGQPNTEAFF. The CDR3 DNA is TGTGCCAGCAGGACGGGACAGCCGAACACTGAAGCTTTCTTT.